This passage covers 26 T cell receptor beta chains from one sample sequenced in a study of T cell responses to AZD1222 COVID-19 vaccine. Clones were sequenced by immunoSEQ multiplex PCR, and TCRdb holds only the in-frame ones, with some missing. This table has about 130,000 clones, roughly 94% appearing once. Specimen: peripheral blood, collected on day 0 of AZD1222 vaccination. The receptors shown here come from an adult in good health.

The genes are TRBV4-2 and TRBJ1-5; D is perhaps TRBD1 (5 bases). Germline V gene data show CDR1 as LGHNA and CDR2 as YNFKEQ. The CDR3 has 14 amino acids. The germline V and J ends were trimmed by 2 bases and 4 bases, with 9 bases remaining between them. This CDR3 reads CASSQFGGNQPQHF. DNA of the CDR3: TGTGCCAGCAGCCAATTCGGGGGGAATCAGCCCCAGCATTTT.

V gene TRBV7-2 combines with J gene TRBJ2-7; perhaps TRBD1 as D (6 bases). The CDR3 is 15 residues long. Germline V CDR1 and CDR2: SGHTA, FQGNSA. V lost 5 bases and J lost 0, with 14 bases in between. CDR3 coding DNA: TGTGCCAGCAGCCTGGTGACAGGAGCCTCCTACGAGCAGTACTTC. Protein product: CASSLVTGASYEQYF.

This CDR3 reads CASSQAGTSGYNEQFF. The CDR3 DNA reads as TGTGCCAGCAGCCAAGCCGGGACTAGCGGCTACAATGAGCAGTTCTTC. The V gene is TRBV4-2, the J gene TRBJ2-1, with 11 bases identical to TRBD2. The CDR3 totals 16 residues. Germline CDR1 and CDR2: LGHNA and YNFKEQ. The V gene end was trimmed by 1 base and the J gene end by 3 bases; junction bases not matched to a gene: 2.

The CDR3 DNA reads as TGTGCCACCAGCAGAGACCCCGACAGGGGAATCGGGTGGGCTTTCTTT. Translated: CATSRDPDRGIGWAFF. V gene TRBV15 combines with J gene TRBJ1-1; TRBD1 agrees at 8 bases. The CDR3 loop spans 16 amino acids. V shed 0 bases, J shed 11 bases, and the junction held 14 bases outside the gene matches. CDR1 and CDR2 (germline): LNHNV, YYDKDF (reference sequence).

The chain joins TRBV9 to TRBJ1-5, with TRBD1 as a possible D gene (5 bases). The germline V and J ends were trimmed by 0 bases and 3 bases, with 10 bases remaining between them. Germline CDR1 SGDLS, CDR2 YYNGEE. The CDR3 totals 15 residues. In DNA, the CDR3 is TGTGCCAGCAGCGTAGGTGTGACAGTCAATCAGCCCCAGCATTTT. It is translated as CASSVGVTVNQPQHF.

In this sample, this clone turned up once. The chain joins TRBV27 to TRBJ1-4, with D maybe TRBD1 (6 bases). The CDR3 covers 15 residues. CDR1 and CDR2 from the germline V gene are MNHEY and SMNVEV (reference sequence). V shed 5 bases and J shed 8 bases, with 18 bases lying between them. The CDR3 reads CASSGMGGAQEKLFF. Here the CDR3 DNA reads TGTGCCAGCAGTGGGATGGGGGGGGCTCAAGAAAAACTGTTTTTT. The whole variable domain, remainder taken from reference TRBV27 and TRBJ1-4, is EAQVTQNPRYLITVTGKKLTVTCSQNMNHEYMSWYRQDPGLGLRQIYYSMNVEVTDKGDVPEGYKVSRKEKRNFPLILESPSPNQTSLYFCASSGMGGAQEKLFFGSGTQLSVL.

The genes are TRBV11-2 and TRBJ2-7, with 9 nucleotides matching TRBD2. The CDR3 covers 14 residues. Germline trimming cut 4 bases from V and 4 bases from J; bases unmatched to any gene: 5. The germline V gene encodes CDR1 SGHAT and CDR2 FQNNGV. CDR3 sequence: CASSSISGGYEQYF. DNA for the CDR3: TGTGCCAGCAGCTCCATTAGCGGGGGATACGAGCAGTACTTC.

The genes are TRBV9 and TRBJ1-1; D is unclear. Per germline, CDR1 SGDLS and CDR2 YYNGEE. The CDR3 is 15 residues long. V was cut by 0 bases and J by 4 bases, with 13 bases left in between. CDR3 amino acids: CASSVGPLISTEAFF. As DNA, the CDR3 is TGTGCCAGCAGCGTAGGTCCCCTTATCAGCACTGAAGCTTTCTTT. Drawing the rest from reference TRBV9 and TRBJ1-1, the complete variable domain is DSGVTQTPKHLITATGQRVTLRCSPRSGDLSVYWYQQSLDQGLQFLIQYYNGEERAKGNILERFSAQQFPDLHSELNLSSLELGDSALYFCASSVGPLISTEAFFGQGTRLTVV.

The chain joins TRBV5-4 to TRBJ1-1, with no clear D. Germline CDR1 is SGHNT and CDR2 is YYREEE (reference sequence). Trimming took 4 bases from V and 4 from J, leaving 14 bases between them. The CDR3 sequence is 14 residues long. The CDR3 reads CASSPTQDTTEAFF. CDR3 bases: TGTGCCAGCAGCCCCACGCAAGACACCACTGAAGCTTTCTTT. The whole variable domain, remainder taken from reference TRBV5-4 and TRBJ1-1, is ETGVTQSPTHLIKTRGQQVTLRCSSQSGHNTVSWYQQALGQGPQFIFQYYREEENGRGNFPPRFSGLQFPNYSSELNVNALELDDSALYLCASSPTQDTTEAFFGQGTRLTVV.

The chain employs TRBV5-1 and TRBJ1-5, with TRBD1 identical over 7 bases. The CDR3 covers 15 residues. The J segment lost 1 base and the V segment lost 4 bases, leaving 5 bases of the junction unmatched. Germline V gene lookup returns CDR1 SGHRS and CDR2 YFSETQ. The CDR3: CASSRTGESNQPQHF. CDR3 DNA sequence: TGCGCCAGCAGCAGGACAGGTGAGAGCAATCAGCCCCAGCATTTT.

The CDR3 bases are TGTGCCAGCTCAGGACTAGCGGGGGGTACAGATACGCAGTATTTT. It encodes CASSGLAGGTDTQYF. The chain recombines TRBV18 with TRBJ2-3, with 14 nucleotides matching TRBD2. The CDR3 runs to 15 residues. Trimming removed 5 bases from V and 3 bases from J; junction bases left unmatched: 1. Germline V lookup: CDR1 KGHSH, CDR2 LQKENI.

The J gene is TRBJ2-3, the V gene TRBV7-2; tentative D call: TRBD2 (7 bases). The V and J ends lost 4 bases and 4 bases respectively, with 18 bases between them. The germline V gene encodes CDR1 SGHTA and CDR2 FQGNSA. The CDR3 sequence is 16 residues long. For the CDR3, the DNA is TGTGCCAGCAGCTGGCGTGGGGGAGGGGGTTCAGATACGCAGTATTTT. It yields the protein CASSWRGGGGSDTQYF.

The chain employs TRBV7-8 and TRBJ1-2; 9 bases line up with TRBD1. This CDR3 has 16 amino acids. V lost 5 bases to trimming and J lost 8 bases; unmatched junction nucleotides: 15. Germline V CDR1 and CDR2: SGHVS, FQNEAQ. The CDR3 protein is CASSGGLDRGFRGYTF. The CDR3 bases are TGTGCCAGCAGCGGCGGACTGGACAGGGGTTTTCGGGGCTACACCTTC.

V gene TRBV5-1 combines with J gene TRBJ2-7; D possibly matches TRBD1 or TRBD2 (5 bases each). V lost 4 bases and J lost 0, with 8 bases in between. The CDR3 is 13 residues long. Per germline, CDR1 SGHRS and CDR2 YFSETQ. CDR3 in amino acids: CASSPGSSYEQYF. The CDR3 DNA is TGCGCCAGCAGCCCAGGGAGCTCCTACGAGCAGTACTTC. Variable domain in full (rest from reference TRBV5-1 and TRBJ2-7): KAGVTQTPRYLIKTRGQQVTLSCSPISGHRSVSWYQQTPGQGLQFLFEYFSETQRNKGNFPGRFSGRQFSNSRSEMNVSTLELGDSALYLCASSPGSSYEQYFGPGTRLTVT.

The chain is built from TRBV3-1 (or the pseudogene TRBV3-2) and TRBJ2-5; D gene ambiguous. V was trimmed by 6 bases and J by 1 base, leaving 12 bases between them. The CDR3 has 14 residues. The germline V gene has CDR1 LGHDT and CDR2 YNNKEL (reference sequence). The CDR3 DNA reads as TGTGCCAGCAGTGGACCTTCTCGCCAAGAGACCCAGTACTTC. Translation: CASSGPSRQETQYF.

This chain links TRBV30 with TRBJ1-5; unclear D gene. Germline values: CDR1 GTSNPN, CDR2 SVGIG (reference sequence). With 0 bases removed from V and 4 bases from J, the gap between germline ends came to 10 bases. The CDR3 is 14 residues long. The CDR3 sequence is CAWSVSGNNQPQHF. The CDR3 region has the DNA TGTGCCTGGAGTGTATCCGGGAATAATCAGCCCCAGCATTTT.

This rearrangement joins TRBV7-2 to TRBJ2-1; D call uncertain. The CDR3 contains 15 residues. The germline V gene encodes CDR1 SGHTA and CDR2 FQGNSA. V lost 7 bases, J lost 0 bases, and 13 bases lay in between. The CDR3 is CASTPQTSSYNEQFF. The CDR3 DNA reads TGTGCCAGCACCCCCCAAACGAGCTCCTACAATGAGCAGTTCTTC.

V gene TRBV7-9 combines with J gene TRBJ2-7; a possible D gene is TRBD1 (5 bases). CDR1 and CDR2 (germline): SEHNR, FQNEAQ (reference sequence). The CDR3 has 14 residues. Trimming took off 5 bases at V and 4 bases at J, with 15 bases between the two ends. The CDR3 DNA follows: TGTGCCAGCAGCCCACCACAGGTCCCTTACGAGCAGTACTTC. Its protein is CASSPPQVPYEQYF.

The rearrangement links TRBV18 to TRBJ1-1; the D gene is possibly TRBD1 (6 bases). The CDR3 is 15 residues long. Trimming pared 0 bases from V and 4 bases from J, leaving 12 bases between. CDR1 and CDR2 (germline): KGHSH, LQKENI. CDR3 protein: CASSPPVRGGTEAFF. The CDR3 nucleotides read TGTGCCAGCTCACCACCGGTCAGGGGCGGCACTGAAGCTTTCTTT.

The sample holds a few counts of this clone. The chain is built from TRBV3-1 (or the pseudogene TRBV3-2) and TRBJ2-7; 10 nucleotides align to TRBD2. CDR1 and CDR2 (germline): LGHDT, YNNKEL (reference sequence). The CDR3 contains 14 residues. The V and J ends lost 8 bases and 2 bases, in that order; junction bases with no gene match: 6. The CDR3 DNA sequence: TGTGCCAGCGGGACCGGGACTAGCGCCTACGAGCAGTACTTC. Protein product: CASGTGTSAYEQYF.

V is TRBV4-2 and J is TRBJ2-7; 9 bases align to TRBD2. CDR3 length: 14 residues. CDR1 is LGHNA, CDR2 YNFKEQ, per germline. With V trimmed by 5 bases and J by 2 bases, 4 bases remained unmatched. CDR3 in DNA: TGTGCCAGCAGCAAGACTAGCGGAGCCTACGAGCAGTACTTC. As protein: CASSKTSGAYEQYF.

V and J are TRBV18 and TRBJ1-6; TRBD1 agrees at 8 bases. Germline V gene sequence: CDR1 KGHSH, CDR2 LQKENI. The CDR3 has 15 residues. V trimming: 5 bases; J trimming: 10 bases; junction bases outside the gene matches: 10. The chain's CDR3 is CASSDRGRGNSPLHF. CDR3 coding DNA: TGTGCCAGCTCAGACAGGGGAAGGGGAAACTCACCCCTCCACTTT.

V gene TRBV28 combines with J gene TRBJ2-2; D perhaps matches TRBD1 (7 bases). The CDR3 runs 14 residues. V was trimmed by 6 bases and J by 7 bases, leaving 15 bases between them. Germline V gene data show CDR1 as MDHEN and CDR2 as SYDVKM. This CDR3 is CASRETGRFGELFF. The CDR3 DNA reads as TGTGCCAGCAGAGAGACAGGGAGGTTCGGGGAGCTGTTTTTT.

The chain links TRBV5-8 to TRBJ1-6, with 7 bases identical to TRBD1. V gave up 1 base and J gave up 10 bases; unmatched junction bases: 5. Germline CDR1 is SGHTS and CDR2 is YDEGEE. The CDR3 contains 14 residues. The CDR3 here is CASSLRGGGSPLHF. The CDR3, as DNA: TGTGCCAGCAGCTTGAGAGGGGGCGGATCACCCCTCCACTTT.

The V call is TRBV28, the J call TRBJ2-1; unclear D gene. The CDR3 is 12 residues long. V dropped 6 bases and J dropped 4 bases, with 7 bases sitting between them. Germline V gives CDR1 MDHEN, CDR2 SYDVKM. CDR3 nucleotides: TGTGCCAGCAGGGACGGTTACAATGAGCAGTTCTTC. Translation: CASRDGYNEQFF.

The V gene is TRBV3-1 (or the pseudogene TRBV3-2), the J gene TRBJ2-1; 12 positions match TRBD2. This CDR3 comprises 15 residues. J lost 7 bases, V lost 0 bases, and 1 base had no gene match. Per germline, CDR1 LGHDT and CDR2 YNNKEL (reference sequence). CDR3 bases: TGTGCCAGCAGCCAAGATCTAGCGGGGGGGAATGAGCAGTTCTTC. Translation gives CASSQDLAGGNEQFF.